The 18 T cell receptor beta chains below were found in one sample sequenced in a study of blood T cell repertoires in COVID-19. TCRdb's copy holds only in-frame clones and misses some; the assay was immunoSEQ multiplex PCR. The sample yields about half a million clones, 70% to 90% seen once. What was sequenced was peripheral blood. Receptor source: a human donor in a cohort sampled during active COVID-19.

This chain connects TRBV9 to TRBJ1-6; 8 bases align to TRBD1. CDR1 is SGDLS, CDR2 YYNGEE, per germline. J lost 5 bases, V lost 3 bases, and 1 base had no gene match. The CDR3 is 14 amino acids. The CDR3 sequence is CASSATGDNSPLHF. As DNA, the CDR3 is TGTGCCAGCAGCGCGACAGGGGATAATTCACCCCTCCACTTT. Filled out from reference TRBV9 and TRBJ1-6, the complete variable domain reads DSGVTQTPKHLITATGQRVTLRCSPRSGDLSVYWYQQSLDQGLQFLIQYYNGEERAKGNILERFSAQQFPDLHSELNLSSLELGDSALYFCASSATGDNSPLHFGNGTRLTVT.

The J gene is TRBJ1-3, the V gene TRBV18; D is unclear. Germline CDR1 KGHSH, CDR2 LQKENI. This CDR3 contains 14 residues. V was clipped by 5 bases and J by 0 bases, with 8 bases between them. CDR3 in DNA: TGTGCCAGCTCATCCGGGTTCTCTGGAAACACCATATATTTT. Residues: CASSSGFSGNTIYF.

The V and J genes are TRBV7-3 and TRBJ2-3; D is undetermined. Germline V gene sequence: CDR1 SGHTA, CDR2 FQGTGA. The CDR3 totals 14 residues. V lost 0 bases and J lost 4, with 8 bases in between. The CDR3 bases are TGTGCCAGCAGCTTAACGCGGATGGCAGATACGCAGTATTTT. Amino acid sequence: CASSLTRMADTQYF.

The genes are TRBV7-9 and TRBJ2-1, with 10 bases aligning to TRBD2. The CDR3 has 18 residues. V gave up 1 base and J gave up 4 bases; unmatched junction bases: 10. CDR1 and CDR2 (germline): SEHNR, FQNEAQ (reference sequence). The CDR3: CASSLVGGLATQYNEQFF. The CDR3 DNA reads as TGTGCCAGCAGCTTAGTAGGGGGACTAGCGACCCAATACAATGAGCAGTTCTTC.

J is TRBJ2-7 and V is TRBV5-1, with TRBD1 identical over 10 bases. This CDR3 is built from 15 residues. V lost 10 bases and J lost 1; bases outside the gene matches: 11. Germline V gene data show CDR1 as SGHRS and CDR2 as YFSETQ. The CDR3 region is CASGTGDSASYEQYF. CDR3 DNA sequence: TGCGCCTCCGGGACAGGGGACTCAGCATCCTACGAGCAGTACTTC.

This clone has just a few counts. The gene calls are TRBV24-1 and TRBJ1-5; D may be TRBD1 (6 bases). CDR1 and CDR2 from the germline V gene are KGHDR and SFDVKD. The V and J ends lost 5 bases and 8 bases respectively, with 9 bases between them. The CDR3 covers 12 residues. CDR3 sequence reads: CATSGQDKPQHF. The CDR3 nucleotides read TGTGCCACCAGTGGACAGGATAAGCCCCAGCATTTT.

This rearrangement joins TRBV9 to TRBJ2-1, with 11 bases lining up with TRBD2. Looked up from germline, CDR1 is SGDLS and CDR2 is YYNGEE. The CDR3 has 16 residues. V lost 4 bases, J lost 4 bases, and 7 bases stayed unmatched. For the CDR3, the DNA is TGTGCCAGCAGCTCCCTAGCGGGAGGTTCTTACAATGAGCAGTTCTTC. It yields the protein CASSSLAGGSYNEQFF. Supplemented by reference TRBV9 and TRBJ2-1, the full variable domain reads DSGVTQTPKHLITATGQRVTLRCSPRSGDLSVYWYQQSLDQGLQFLIQYYNGEERAKGNILERFSAQQFPDLHSELNLSSLELGDSALYFCASSSLAGGSYNEQFFGPGTRLTVL.

The genes are TRBV19 and TRBJ1-4; D gene uncertain. Germline CDR1 reads LNHDA; CDR2 reads SQIVND (reference sequence). This CDR3 comprises 15 residues. Trimming stripped 6 bases from V and 4 bases from J, with 15 bases between. CDR3 DNA sequence: TGTGCCAGTAGCGGGGTCCAGACGCTTAATGAAAAACTGTTTTTT. It translates to CASSGVQTLNEKLFF.

The chain employs TRBV5-1 and TRBJ2-7, with 8 bases lining up with TRBD2. The J segment lost 4 bases and the V segment lost 0 bases, leaving 9 bases of the junction unmatched. CDR1 is SGHRS and CDR2 is YFSETQ in the germline V gene. The CDR3 loop spans 16 amino acids. In DNA, the CDR3 is TGCGCCAGCAGCTTGGGCGGTACGGGGGGGCCTTACGAGCAGTACTTC. The encoded protein is CASSLGGTGGPYEQYF.

The table lists this clone with a few counts. CDR3 loop: CASSFGALTEAFF. As DNA, the CDR3 is TGTGCCAGTAGTTTTGGGGCCCTCACTGAAGCTTTCTTT. The V gene is TRBV19, the J gene TRBJ1-1; a weak D match, TRBD1 (5 bases). The CDR3 consists of 13 residues. The germline V gene has CDR1 LNHDA and CDR2 SQIVND (reference sequence). Trimming pared 5 bases from V and 4 bases from J, leaving 11 bases between.

This clone was counted a single time. The chain joins TRBV19 to TRBJ1-1; no reliable D call. The germline V gene has CDR1 LNHDA and CDR2 SQIVND (reference sequence). The ends were cut back, 7 bases at V and 5 bases at J, with 14 bases in the middle. This CDR3 comprises 13 residues. CDR3 DNA sequence: TGTGCCAGTATCCGGCGGGGTTGGACTGAAGCTTTCTTT. It yields the protein CASIRRGWTEAFF.

The V gene is TRBV19, the J gene TRBJ2-3; 9 bases are a match to TRBD1. Germline V gene lookup returns CDR1 LNHDA and CDR2 SQIVND (reference sequence). The CDR3 is 13 residues long. After removal of 6 bases from V and 5 bases from J, the junction contained 3 bases not matched to a gene. The CDR3 nucleotides are TGTGCCAGTAGGGGGACAGGGATAGATACGCAGTATTTT. Amino acid sequence: CASRGTGIDTQYF.

The CDR3 loop is CARSPWLDSGSSTHNEQFF. CDR3 bases: TGTGCCAGAAGCCCGTGGTTGGATAGCGGGTCATCAACACACAATGAGCAGTTCTTC. This chain connects TRBV5-3 to TRBJ2-1, with TRBD2 matching over 7 bases. TRBV5-3 is an ORF, and what it does is uncertain. The V gene end was trimmed by 4 bases and the J gene end by 5 bases; junction bases not matched to a gene: 21. The CDR3 covers 19 residues.

The chain uses TRBV5-6 and TRBJ1-3; no clear D gene. V gave up 4 bases and J gave up 8 bases, with 22 bases separating them. Germline V gives CDR1 SGHDT, CDR2 YYEEEE. CDR3 size: 16 residues. The CDR3 loop is CASSLGRGAGGYTIYF. DNA of the CDR3: TGTGCCAGCAGCCTTGGACGGGGTGCGGGAGGTTACACCATATATTTT.

This chain joins TRBV15 and TRBJ2-7, with 9 bases matching TRBD2. The CDR3 spans 15 residues. Germline V lookup: CDR1 LNHNV, CDR2 YYDKDF (reference sequence). Trimming took 1 base from V and 3 from J; bases not matched to a gene: 4. Here the CDR3 reads CATSRVASGIYEQYF. The CDR3 nucleotides read TGTGCCACCAGCAGAGTTGCTAGCGGGATCTACGAGCAGTACTTC.

This chain joins TRBV6-1 and TRBJ1-5; D is perhaps TRBD1 (5 bases). This CDR3 has 16 amino acids. Germline V gives CDR1 MNHNS, CDR2 SASEGT. Trimming cost V 2 bases and J 4 bases, with 15 bases left between them. The chain's CDR3 is CASSEWWGGVNQPQHF. For the CDR3, the DNA is TGTGCCAGCAGTGAATGGTGGGGAGGGGTTAATCAGCCCCAGCATTTT.

The chain has TRBV7-8 and TRBJ1-5; no clear D gene. Per germline, CDR1 SGHVS and CDR2 FQNEAQ. This CDR3 spans 13 amino acids. Trimming took off 5 bases at V and 2 bases at J, with 7 bases between the two ends. The CDR3 DNA sequence: TGTGCCAGCAGCCCCGGGGGCAATCAGCCCCAGCATTTT. Encoded protein: CASSPGGNQPQHF.

This clone has just one count. The rearrangement links TRBV2 to TRBJ1-2; TRBD1 aligns across 11 bases. Trimming removed 6 bases from V and 7 bases from J; junction bases left unmatched: 7. The length of the CDR3 is 14 residues. Germline CDR1 and CDR2: SNHLY and FYNNEI. The CDR3 DNA follows: TGTGCCAGCAGAGAGGACAGGGGGCGGGGTGGCTACACCTTC. Its translation: CASREDRGRGGYTF.